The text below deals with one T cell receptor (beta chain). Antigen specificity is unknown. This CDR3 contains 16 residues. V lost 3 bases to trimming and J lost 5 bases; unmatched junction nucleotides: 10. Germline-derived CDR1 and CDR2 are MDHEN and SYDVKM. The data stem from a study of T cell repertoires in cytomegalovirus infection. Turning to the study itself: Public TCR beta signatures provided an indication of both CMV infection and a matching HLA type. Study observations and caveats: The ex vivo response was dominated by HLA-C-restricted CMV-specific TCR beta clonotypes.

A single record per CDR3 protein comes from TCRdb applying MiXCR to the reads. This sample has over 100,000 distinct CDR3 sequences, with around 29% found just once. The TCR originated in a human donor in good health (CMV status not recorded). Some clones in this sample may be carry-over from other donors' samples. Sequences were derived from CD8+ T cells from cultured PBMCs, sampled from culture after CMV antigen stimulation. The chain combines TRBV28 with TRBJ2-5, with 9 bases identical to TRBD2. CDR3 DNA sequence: TGTGCCAGCAGTTTCCCCCGCGGGGGGGGCCGGGAGACCCAGTACTTC. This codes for CASSFPRGGGRETQYF. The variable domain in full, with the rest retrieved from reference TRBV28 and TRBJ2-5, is DVKVTQSSRYLVKRTGEKVFLECVQDMDHENMFWYRQDPGLGLRLIYFSYDVKMKEKGDIPEGYSVSREKKERFSLILESASTNQTSMYLCASSFPRGGGRETQYFGPGTRLLVL.